Listed here are 17 T cell receptor beta chains from one sample, sequenced in a study of CD8+ T cells in alopecia areata. As to treatment: oral pan-JAK inhibitor, 5-10 mg twice daily. Following extraction, RNA underwent reverse transcription to cDNA, which served as the sequencing template. Assay: immunoSEQ multiplex PCR; the TCRdb copy retains only in-frame clones and omits some. The table lists a few hundred thousand clones, more than 30% of them singletons. The sample was CD4+ T cells sorted from blood, taken at approximately week 30, from a patient treated with tofacitinib. The receptors here all came from a human donor with alopecia areata.

This sequence joins TRBV29-1 and TRBJ2-1; D uncertain. Trimming shortened V by 4 bases and J by 8 bases, and 6 bases separated the two germline ends. The CDR3 is 10 residues long. The germline V gene encodes CDR1 SQVTM and CDR2 ANQGSEA. This CDR3 reads CSVGVDEQFF. Written as DNA, the CDR3 is TGCAGCGTTGGGGTTGATGAGCAGTTCTTC.

This chain connects TRBV10-3 to TRBJ2-1; D not certain. V was trimmed by 3 bases and J by 10 bases, leaving 19 bases between them. Germline assignment: CDR1 ENHRY and CDR2 SYGVKD. CDR3 length: 15 residues. The CDR3 region is CAISDETRGSSEQFF. The CDR3 DNA is TGTGCCATCAGTGATGAGACGCGTGGGTCTTCAGAGCAGTTCTTC.

V gene TRBV18 combines with J gene TRBJ2-5, with 7 nucleotides matching TRBD1. Germline CDR1 reads KGHSH; CDR2 reads LQKENI. This CDR3 region has 14 residues. V dropped 5 bases and J dropped 5; count of bases not matched to a gene: 8. In DNA form, the CDR3 reads TGTGCCAGCTCAGCGAACAGGGGTATGGAGACCCAGTACTTC. Its protein product is CASSANRGMETQYF. The complete variable domain, with remaining parts taken from reference TRBV18 and TRBJ2-5, reads NAGVMQNPRHLVRRRGQEARLRCSPMKGHSHVYWYRQLPEEGLKFMVYLQKENIIDESGMPKERFSAEFPKEGPSILRIQQVVRGDSAAYFCASSANRGMETQYFGPGTRLLVL.

The table lists this clone with a few counts. V usage is TRBV19 and J usage is TRBJ1-2; 8 positions match TRBD1. With 10 bases clipped from V and 2 bases from J, the junction kept 3 bases outside the gene matches. The germline gives CDR1 LNHDA, CDR2 SQIVND (reference sequence). This CDR3 contains 12 residues. CDR3 sequence reads: CATRTGNYGYTF. In nucleotides, the CDR3 is TGTGCCACCAGGACAGGGAACTATGGCTACACCTTC.

The chain joins TRBV7-2 to TRBJ2-5, with 9 bases that match TRBD1. The CDR3 consists of 15 residues. Germline V lookup: CDR1 SGHTA, CDR2 FQGNSA. V shed 5 bases, J shed 0 bases, and the junction held 4 bases outside the gene matches. This CDR3 reads CASSQGDRDQETQYF. The CDR3 DNA reads as TGTGCCAGCAGCCAAGGGGACAGGGACCAAGAGACCCAGTACTTC.

This clone was picked up many times. The chain joins TRBV6-1 to TRBJ2-2; D gene uncertain. The CDR3 has 15 amino acids. CDR1 and CDR2 from the germline V gene are MNHNS and SASEGT. With 5 bases removed from V and 7 bases from J, the gap between germline ends came to 17 bases. The CDR3 nucleotides read TGTGCCAGCAGTTTACACACTAAAATGGGCGGGGAGCTGTTTTTT. This sequence encodes CASSLHTKMGGELFF.

The chain couples TRBV2 to TRBJ1-5; 9 positions agree with TRBD1. Germline CDR1 reads SNHLY; CDR2 reads FYNNEI. This CDR3 has 16 amino acids. V gave up 5 bases and J gave up 2 bases; unmatched junction bases: 7. The CDR3 nucleotides read TGTGCCAGCAGTTCCGAACAGGGGGCCGGCAATCAGCCCCAGCATTTT. Protein: CASSSEQGAGNQPQHF.

This clone turned up a few times. The chain uses TRBV29-1 and TRBJ2-7, with 7 bases fitting TRBD1. Losses at the gene ends were 8 bases for V and 5 bases for J; bases not matched to a gene: 6. This CDR3 is 11 amino acids long. CDR1 is SQVTM, CDR2 ANQGSEA, per germline. CDR3 nucleotides: TGCAGCATGGGTAGGGGGCACGAGCAGTACTTC. Its protein is CSMGRGHEQYF.

V is TRBV6-5 and J is TRBJ1-5; the D is unclear. The CDR3 loop spans 13 amino acids. The V gene lost 2 bases and the J gene lost 4 bases, with 6 bases spanning the gap. Germline V gene data show CDR1 as MNHEY and CDR2 as SVGAGI. The CDR3 spells CASSYVGNQPQHF. Written as DNA, the CDR3 is TGTGCCAGCAGTTACGTGGGGAATCAGCCCCAGCATTTT.

V and J are TRBV18 and TRBJ2-7; 8 nucleotides match TRBD1. The V gene end was trimmed by 5 bases and the J gene end by 6 bases; junction bases not matched to a gene: 12. CDR1 is KGHSH, CDR2 LQKENI, per germline. CDR3 size: 15 residues. CDR3 nucleotide sequence: TGTGCCAGCTCAGCGGACAGGGCTCGTGGGGGCGAGCAGTACTTC. It translates to CASSADRARGGEQYF.

This chain connects TRBV4-1 to TRBJ2-4, with D possibly matching TRBD2 (8 bases). The CDR3 has 19 amino acids. The germline V gene encodes CDR1 MGHRA and CDR2 YSYEKL. V lost 0 bases and J lost 2, with 20 bases in between. CDR3: CASSQEKRERGLSKNIQYF. CDR3 coding DNA: TGCGCCAGCAGCCAAGAGAAGCGGGAGAGGGGGCTTTCCAAAAACATTCAGTACTTC.

The chain uses TRBV11-2 and TRBJ2-7, with D possibly matching TRBD2 (6 bases). This CDR3 is built from 15 residues. V lost 3 bases and J lost 2, with 14 bases in between. The V gene's germline CDR1 is SGHAT and CDR2 FQNNGV. The CDR3 here is CASSFWGENTYEQYF. DNA for the CDR3: TGTGCCAGCAGCTTTTGGGGGGAAAACACCTACGAGCAGTACTTC. Supplemented by reference TRBV11-2 and TRBJ2-7, the full variable domain reads EAGVAQSPRYKIIEKRQSVAFWCNPISGHATLYWYQQILGQGPKLLIQFQNNGVVDDSQLPKDRFSAERLKGVDSTLKIQPAKLEDSAVYLCASSFWGENTYEQYFGPGTRLTVT.

The chain is built from TRBV30 and TRBJ1-4; the D is unclear. In germline, CDR1 is GTSNPN, CDR2 SVGIG (reference sequence). Trimming removed 1 base from V and 8 bases from J, with 20 bases in between. The CDR3 consists of 16 residues. The DNA of the CDR3 is TGTGCCTGGAGTGCCTTGAAGGACCGGGTGGGCGAAAAACTGTTTTTT. This gives the protein CAWSALKDRVGEKLFF.

The V and J genes are TRBV6-1 and TRBJ1-4; D remains ambiguous. The CDR3 contains 11 residues. The V gene's germline CDR1 is MNHNS and CDR2 SASEGT. Trimming left V 4 bases short and J 16 bases short, with 13 bases between. The CDR3, as DNA: TGTGCCAGCAGTGTTTCAGCGAGCAAGTTTTTT. Its translation is CASSVSASKFF.

The chain joins TRBV28 to TRBJ2-2; 8 bases agree with TRBD1. V was clipped by 3 bases and J by 0 bases; unmatched bases: 12. Germline lookup yields CDR1 MDHEN and CDR2 SYDVKM. CDR3 length: 19 residues. DNA for the CDR3: TGTGCCAGCAGTTTCACCCTTGGACAGGGAGCGACGAACACCGGGGAGCTGTTTTTT. Its protein is CASSFTLGQGATNTGELFF. Combining the CDR3 with reference TRBV28 and TRBJ2-2 gives the whole variable domain DVKVTQSSRYLVKRTGEKVFLECVQDMDHENMFWYRQDPGLGLRLIYFSYDVKMKEKGDIPEGYSVSREKKERFSLILESASTNQTSMYLCASSFTLGQGATNTGELFFGEGSRLTVL.

This chain joins TRBV11-2 and TRBJ2-3, with a tentative D call TRBD2 (6 bases). Per germline, CDR1 SGHAT and CDR2 FQNNGV. V gave up 5 bases and J gave up 3 bases, with 12 bases separating them. The length of the CDR3 is 14 residues. The CDR3 coding sequence is TGTGCCAGCAGCCCCCGGGGGACTACAGATACGCAGTATTTT. Protein: CASSPRGTTDTQYF. The entire variable domain, with the rest obtained from reference TRBV11-2 and TRBJ2-3, is as follows: EAGVAQSPRYKIIEKRQSVAFWCNPISGHATLYWYQQILGQGPKLLIQFQNNGVVDDSQLPKDRFSAERLKGVDSTLKIQPAKLEDSAVYLCASSPRGTTDTQYFGPGTRLTVL.

The chain is built from TRBV7-2 and TRBJ2-5, with 9 positions matching TRBD2. This CDR3 has 14 residues. The V segment lost 3 bases and the J segment 2 bases; nucleotides outside the gene matches: 1. Germline V gives CDR1 SGHTA, CDR2 FQGNSA. The CDR3 DNA is TGTGCCAGCAGCTTTACTAGCGGGCAAGAGACCCAGTACTTC. Its protein product is CASSFTSGQETQYF.